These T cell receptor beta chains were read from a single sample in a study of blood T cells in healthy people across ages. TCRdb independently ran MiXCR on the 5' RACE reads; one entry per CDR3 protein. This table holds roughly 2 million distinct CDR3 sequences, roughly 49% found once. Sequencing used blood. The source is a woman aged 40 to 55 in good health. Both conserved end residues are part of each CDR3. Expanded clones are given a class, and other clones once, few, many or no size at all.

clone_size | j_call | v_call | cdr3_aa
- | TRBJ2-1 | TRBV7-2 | CASSSRQGGFNEQFF
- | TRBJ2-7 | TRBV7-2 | CASSPGTSGGVDSYEQYF
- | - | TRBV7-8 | CASSMGRHQETQYF
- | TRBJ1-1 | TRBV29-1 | CSVTERKAFF
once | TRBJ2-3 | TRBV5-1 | CASSIGLAGVRTDTQYF
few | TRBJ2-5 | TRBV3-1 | CASSQDFQRGYEQYF
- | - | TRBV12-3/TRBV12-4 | CASSLWLSEQYF
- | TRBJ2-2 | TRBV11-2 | CASVWSNTGELFF
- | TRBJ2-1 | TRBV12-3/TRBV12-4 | CASSQGTGHNEQFF
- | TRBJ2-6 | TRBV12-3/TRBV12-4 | CASHPGANVLTF
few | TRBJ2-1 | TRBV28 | CASSFSGGRSNEQFF
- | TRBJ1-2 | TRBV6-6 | CASSYGEARNYGDTF
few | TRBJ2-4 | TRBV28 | CASRPHRVIAKNIQYF
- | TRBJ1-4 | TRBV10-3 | CASRQGDRATNEKLFF
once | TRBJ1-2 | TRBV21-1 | CASSDHLNDVGGYTF
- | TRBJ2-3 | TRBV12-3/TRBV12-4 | CASNPTGGSDTQYF
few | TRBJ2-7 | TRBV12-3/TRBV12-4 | CASSSRLPGLASHEQYF
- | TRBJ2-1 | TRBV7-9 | CASSWDAALFNNEQFF
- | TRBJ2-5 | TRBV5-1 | CASSPVGRRETQYF
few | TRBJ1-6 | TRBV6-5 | CASSYSIEILRPLHF
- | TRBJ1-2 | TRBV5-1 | CASSFEFGYGYTF
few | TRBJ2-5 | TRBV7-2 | CASSLVLGGWETQYF
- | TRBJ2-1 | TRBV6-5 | CASSYSIGVSSYSEQFF
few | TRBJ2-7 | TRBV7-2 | CASSLQKGTYEQYF
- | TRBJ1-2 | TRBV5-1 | CASAPHRGSGYTF
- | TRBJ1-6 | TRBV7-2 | CASSWTGVSYNSPLHF
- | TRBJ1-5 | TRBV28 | CASSPNRGLSNQPQHF
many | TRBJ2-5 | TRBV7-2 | CASSFSGLETQYF
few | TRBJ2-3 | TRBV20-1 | CSAETSGGFTDTQYF
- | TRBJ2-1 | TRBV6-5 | CASSRTSDPYNEQFF
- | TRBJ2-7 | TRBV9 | CASSVPGDEQYF
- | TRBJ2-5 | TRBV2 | CASRYNAGGETQYF
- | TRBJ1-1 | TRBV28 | CASRLAGTVNTEAFF
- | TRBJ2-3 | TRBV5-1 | CAGSLGGYTDTQYF
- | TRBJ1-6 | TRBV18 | CASSPLAERQNSPLHF
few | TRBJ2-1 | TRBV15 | CATSRERTGGLDEQFF
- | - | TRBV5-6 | CASSLAGTGTETQYF
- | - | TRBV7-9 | CASRGTSDQETQFF
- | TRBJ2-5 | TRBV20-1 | CSAKETERRQETQYF